This T cell receptor beta chain was retrieved from a study of T-cell reconstitution after alpha-beta-depleted transplantation in children. J gave up 0 bases and V 5 bases, and 8 bases lay outside the gene matches. CDR1 and CDR2 (germline): SEHNR, FQNEAQ (reference sequence). The CDR3 loop spans 16 amino acids. Study-level findings and limits: Counts and diversity of T cells one year after transplant came mostly from newly produced T cells.

This clonotype turned up a few times. Its target is not known. Preparing the TCRbeta library involved the use of unique molecular identifiers. MiXCR was run by TCRdb on the PCR reads, yielding one entry per CDR3 protein. This table has approximately 630,000 distinct CDR3 sequences, about 12% appearing once. Sequenced here: PBMCs, sampled before TCRalphabeta/CD19-depleted stem cell transplant. J is TRBJ2-3 and V is TRBV7-9; 7 nucleotides line up with TRBD1. This TCR was recovered from a girl aged 2-10 years with congenital amegakaryocytic thrombocytopenia, due to receive a stem cell transplant. The chain's CDR3 is CASSTPRQGSTDTQYF. CDR3 coding DNA: TGTGCCAGCAGCACTCCCAGACAGGGAAGCACAGATACGCAGTATTTT.